Included here is one TCR beta chain sequence, with context. The antigen remains undetermined. This entry belongs to a study of OX40 agonist ivuxolimab in advanced cancers. In the study overall: Prior anti-PD-1, anti-PD-L1 or anti-CTLA-4 therapy did not bar entry, and less than 50% had some. Study-level results: With doses of 0.1-3.0 mg/kg, partial responders showed among the lowest clonal expansion. Researchers report that CD8+ T cells had, on average, more expanded clones than CD4+.

This CDR3 spans 11 amino acids. The V end lost 7 bases, the J end lost 8 bases, and 11 bases lay between the germline ends. Germline CDR1 and CDR2: MGHDK and SYGVNS. Produced via immunoSEQ multiplex PCR; TCRdb's table is partial and in-frame only. In the table there are roughly 17,000 clones, around 78% of which are singletons. The chain combines TRBV25-1 with TRBJ1-2; D is uncertain. This sequence originates from an adult with an advanced solid tumor such as melanoma, head and neck, liver or kidney cancer. The starting material was CD4+ or CD8+ T cells sorted from blood, obtained in a trial of the OX40 agonist ivuxolimab. CDR3 loop: CASIGLRGYTF. The CDR3 coding sequence is TGTGCCAGCATAGGGCTGAGGGGCTACACCTTC.